The 20 T cell receptor beta chains below come from one sample, sequenced in a study of preoperative IRX-2 immunotherapy in early breast cancer. Regarding treatment: preoperative locoregional IRX-2 cytokine immunotherapy. The assay was immunoSEQ multiplex PCR, and TCRdb's table has in-frame clones only and misses some. The data hold tens of thousands of clones, with 90% to 95% observed a single time. Sampling was carried out from a patient treated with IRX-2 immunotherapy. The receptors come from a human donor with breast cancer.

The J gene is TRBJ2-1, the V gene TRBV7-9; possible D gene TRBD2, 5 bases. The germline V gene encodes CDR1 SEHNR and CDR2 FQNEAQ (reference sequence). The CDR3 sequence is 17 residues long. V lost 1 base and J lost 5, with 18 bases in between. The CDR3 protein is CASSLVARLRENNEQFF. Here the CDR3 DNA reads TGTGCCAGCAGCTTAGTCGCGAGACTAAGAGAAAACAATGAGCAGTTCTTC.

The sample holds one count of this clone. The gene calls are TRBV7-9 and TRBJ2-1, with TRBD1 matching over 8 bases. Per germline, CDR1 SEHNR and CDR2 FQNEAQ (reference sequence). Losses at the gene ends were 1 base for V and 0 bases for J; bases not matched to a gene: 5. CDR3 length: 17 amino acids. The CDR3 region is CASSLGTGLLSYNEQFF. In DNA form, the CDR3 reads TGTGCCAGCAGCTTAGGGACAGGGTTACTCTCCTACAATGAGCAGTTCTTC.

The chain combines TRBV15 with TRBJ2-4, with TRBD1 as a possible D gene (7 bases). Germline loops: CDR1 LNHNV, CDR2 YYDKDF (reference sequence). The CDR3 spans 15 residues. V was shortened by 8 bases and J by 7 bases, with 21 bases between the two germline ends. CDR3: CATGQGGGNSNIQYF. The CDR3 DNA reads as TGTGCCACCGGGCAGGGGGGTGGAAATTCGAACATTCAGTACTTC.

This sequence joins TRBV6-5 and TRBJ2-7; 10 bases match TRBD1. With V trimmed by 5 bases and J by 0 bases, 4 bases remained unmatched. Germline CDR1 reads MNHEY; CDR2 reads SVGAGI. CDR3 length equals 15 residues. In DNA, the CDR3 is TGTGCCAGCAGTATCGACAGGGGGCTCTCCTACGAGCAGTACTTC. Its protein product is CASSIDRGLSYEQYF.

Regarding this clone: At one end, the junction sequence differs from germline, possibly due to a read error. The genes are TRBV7-7 and TRBJ2-7; no firm D call. Germline V gene sequence: CDR1 SSHAT, CDR2 FNYEAQ (reference sequence). The CDR3 length is 15 residues. The CDR3 region is CASSLSSGGAYEQYF. CDR3 DNA: TGTGCTAGCAGCTTGAGCAGTGGCGGAGCCTACGAGCAGTACTTC.

This clone was observed a single time. V and J are TRBV6-1 and TRBJ2-3; tentative D call: TRBD1 (6 bases). Trimming removed 11 bases at V and 3 bases at J, with 18 bases between. Germline CDR1 and CDR2: MNHNS and SASEGT. This CDR3 region has 14 residues. The CDR3 spells CAGQSGARTDTQYF. CDR3 nucleotides: TGTGCCGGCCAATCAGGGGCCAGGACAGATACGCAGTATTTT.

The chain couples TRBV19 to TRBJ2-5, with 12 bases aligning to TRBD2. After removal of 6 bases from V and 5 bases from J, the junction contained 4 bases not matched to a gene. This CDR3 is built from 14 residues. Per the germline V gene, CDR1 is LNHDA and CDR2 is SQIVND (reference sequence). For the CDR3, the DNA is TGTGCCAGTAGGATCACTAGCGGGAGGGAGACCCAGTACTTC. Translation gives CASRITSGRETQYF. The full variable domain, rest sourced from reference TRBV19 and TRBJ2-5, is DGGITQSPKYLFRKEGQNVTLSCEQNLNHDAMYWYRQDPGQGLRLIYYSQIVNDFQKGDIAEGYSVSREKKESFPLTVTSAQKNPTAFYLCASRITSGRETQYFGPGTRLLVL.

This chain joins TRBV2 and TRBJ1-6; the D gene is possibly TRBD1 (6 bases). The CDR3 length is 14 residues. From germline, CDR1 is SNHLY and CDR2 FYNNEI. Trimming removed 1 base from V and 7 bases from J, with 8 bases in between. In nucleotides, the CDR3 is TGTGCCAGCAGTGAAGACAGGGCGAATTCACCCCTCCACTTT. This codes for CASSEDRANSPLHF.

This clone was recorded once. V is TRBV7-9 and J is TRBJ2-7; possible D gene TRBD1, 6 bases. Trimming left V 3 bases short and J 5 bases short, with 14 bases between. The CDR3 runs to 14 residues. CDR1 and CDR2 (germline): SEHNR, FQNEAQ (reference sequence). CDR3 in DNA: TGTGCCAGCAGCTTCCAACAGGGTTTCGACGAGCAGTACTTC. Its translation is CASSFQQGFDEQYF.

This chain connects TRBV18 to TRBJ2-1; 9 nucleotides align to TRBD1. The length of the CDR3 is 15 residues. Germline lookup yields CDR1 KGHSH and CDR2 LQKENI. J was trimmed by 3 bases and V by 1 base; bases with no gene match: 1. The CDR3 DNA sequence: TGTGCCAGCTCACCACGGGGACAGGGCTACAATGAGCAGTTCTTC. It translates to CASSPRGQGYNEQFF.

J is TRBJ2-1 and V is TRBV4-1; TRBD2 agrees at 9 bases. J lost 7 bases, V lost 0 bases, and 13 bases had no gene match. Germline CDR1 reads MGHRA; CDR2 reads YSYEKL. The CDR3 loop spans 18 amino acids. The CDR3 DNA follows: TGCGCCAGCAGCCAAGAGGCCCCCGGGACTAGCTGGCGGAATGAGCAGTTCTTC. Translation gives CASSQEAPGTSWRNEQFF.

The chain's CDR3 is CASTSQEGTTEAFF. In DNA form, the CDR3 reads TGTGCCAGCACCTCCCAAGAGGGTACCACTGAAGCTTTCTTT. The rearrangement joins TRBV27 to TRBJ1-1; D is undetermined. Per the germline V gene, CDR1 is MNHEY and CDR2 is SMNVEV (reference sequence). The CDR3 sequence is 14 residues long. V was pared by 7 bases and J by 4 bases, with 16 bases between.

The J gene is TRBJ1-1, the V gene TRBV6-5; tentative D call: TRBD1 (6 bases). This CDR3 comprises 15 residues. Trimming removed 4 bases at V and 0 bases at J, with 12 bases between. In germline, CDR1 is MNHEY, CDR2 SVGAGI. This chain's CDR3 is CASSFSDSMNTEAFF. The CDR3 DNA is TGTGCCAGCAGTTTTTCGGACAGTATGAACACTGAAGCTTTCTTT.

V is TRBV19 and J is TRBJ1-2; D remains ambiguous. V dropped 3 bases and J dropped 1 base, with 18 bases sitting between them. The CDR3 has 17 amino acids. The germline CDR1 and CDR2 sequences are LNHDA and SQIVND (reference sequence). DNA for the CDR3: TGTGCCAGTAGTATCGGCCGAAGTTGGAGAGATAACTATGGCTACACCTTC. Amino acid sequence: CASSIGRSWRDNYGYTF. Using reference TRBV19 and TRBJ1-2 for the parts outside the CDR3, the full variable domain is DGGITQSPKYLFRKEGQNVTLSCEQNLNHDAMYWYRQDPGQGLRLIYYSQIVNDFQKGDIAEGYSVSREKKESFPLTVTSAQKNPTAFYLCASSIGRSWRDNYGYTFGSGTRLTVV.

This clone was seen once. The chain is built from TRBV19 and TRBJ2-3, with D possibly matching TRBD1 (6 bases). The V and J ends lost 7 bases and 0 bases respectively, with 14 bases between them. This CDR3 spans 15 amino acids. The germline V gene has CDR1 LNHDA and CDR2 SQIVND (reference sequence). CDR3 sequence: CASTPGHSSTDTQYF. The CDR3 coding sequence is TGTGCCAGTACCCCGGGACATTCTAGCACAGATACGCAGTATTTT.

This sequence joins TRBV5-8 and TRBJ1-2, with D perhaps matching TRBD1 (5 bases). Germline lookup yields CDR1 SGHTS and CDR2 YDEGEE. CDR3 length: 13 amino acids. Trimming left V 2 bases short and J 1 base short, with 6 bases between. The CDR3 region is CASSFGGNYGYTF. The CDR3 DNA is TGTGCCAGCAGCTTTGGGGGTAACTATGGCTACACCTTC.

The V call is TRBV15, the J call TRBJ2-6; D is unresolved. The germline V gene encodes CDR1 LNHNV and CDR2 YYDKDF (reference sequence). V gave up 5 bases and J gave up 0 bases, with 11 bases separating them. This CDR3 spans 16 amino acids. CDR3 DNA: TGTGCCACCAGCGCACCAACAGTCTCTGGGGCCAACGTCCTGACTTTC. It translates to CATSAPTVSGANVLTF.

The V and J genes are TRBV7-9 and TRBJ1-2, with D tentatively TRBD1 (5 bases). The germline gives CDR1 SEHNR, CDR2 FQNEAQ (reference sequence). Trimming cost V 5 bases and J 4 bases, with 11 bases left between them. The CDR3 spans 13 residues. CDR3 region: CASSLGRGYGYTF. CDR3 in DNA: TGTGCCAGCAGCCTGGGACGAGGCTATGGCTACACCTTC.

The chain uses TRBV28 and TRBJ2-7; D unresolved. Germline V gene lookup returns CDR1 MDHEN and CDR2 SYDVKM. The V end lost 5 bases, the J end lost 2 bases, and 7 bases lay between the germline ends. The CDR3 is 12 amino acids. The CDR3 DNA follows: TGTGCCAGCAGTCTTACGCCCTACGAGCAGTACTTC. Amino acids: CASSLTPYEQYF.

This clone was seen only once. The rearrangement links TRBV7-9 to TRBJ1-1; D is unclear. V was cut by 8 bases and J by 1 base, with 8 bases left in between. Germline V gene lookup returns CDR1 SEHNR and CDR2 FQNEAQ (reference sequence). The CDR3 extends over 12 amino acids. CDR3 DNA sequence: TGTGCCAGCCAACTGGGGAACACTGAAGCTTTCTTT. Protein: CASQLGNTEAFF.